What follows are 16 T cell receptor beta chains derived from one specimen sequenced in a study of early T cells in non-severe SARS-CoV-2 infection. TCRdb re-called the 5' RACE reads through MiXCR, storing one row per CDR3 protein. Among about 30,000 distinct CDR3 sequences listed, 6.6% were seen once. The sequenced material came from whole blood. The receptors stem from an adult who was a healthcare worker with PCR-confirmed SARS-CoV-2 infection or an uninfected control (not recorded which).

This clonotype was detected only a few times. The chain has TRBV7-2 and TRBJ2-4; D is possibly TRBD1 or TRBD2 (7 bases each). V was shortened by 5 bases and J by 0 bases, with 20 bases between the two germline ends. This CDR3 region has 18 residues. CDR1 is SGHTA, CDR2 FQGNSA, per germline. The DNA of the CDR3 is TGTGCCAGCAGCCCGAGACACACAGGGGAGGGAGCCAAAAACATTCAGTACTTC. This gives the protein CASSPRHTGEGAKNIQYF.

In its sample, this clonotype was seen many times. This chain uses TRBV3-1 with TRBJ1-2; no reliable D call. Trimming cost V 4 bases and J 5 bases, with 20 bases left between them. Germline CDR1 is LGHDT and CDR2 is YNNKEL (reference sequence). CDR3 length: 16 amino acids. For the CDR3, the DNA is TGTGCCAGCAGCCCGGAGAACAGCGACTTGATATATGGCTACACCTTC. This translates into CASSPENSDLIYGYTF.

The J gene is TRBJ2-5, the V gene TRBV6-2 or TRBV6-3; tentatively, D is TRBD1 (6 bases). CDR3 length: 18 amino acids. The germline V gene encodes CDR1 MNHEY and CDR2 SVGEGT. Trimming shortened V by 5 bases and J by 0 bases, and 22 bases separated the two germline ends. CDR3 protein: CASSPQAAGTQYQETQYF. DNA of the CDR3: TGTGCCAGCAGTCCTCAGGCCGCCGGGACACAGTACCAAGAGACCCAGTACTTC.

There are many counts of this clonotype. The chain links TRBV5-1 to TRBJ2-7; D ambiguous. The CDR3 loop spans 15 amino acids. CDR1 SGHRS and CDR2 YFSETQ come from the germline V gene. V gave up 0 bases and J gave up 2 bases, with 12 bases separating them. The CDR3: CASSLGQTFPYEQYF. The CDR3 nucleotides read TGCGCCAGCAGCTTGGGGCAGACTTTTCCCTACGAGCAGTACTTC.

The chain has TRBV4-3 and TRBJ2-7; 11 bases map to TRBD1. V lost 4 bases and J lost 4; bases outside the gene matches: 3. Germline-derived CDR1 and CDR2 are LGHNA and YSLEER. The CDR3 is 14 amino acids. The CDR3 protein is CASSPGDRGYEQYF. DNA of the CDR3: TGCGCCAGCAGCCCCGGGGACAGGGGGTACGAGCAGTACTTC.

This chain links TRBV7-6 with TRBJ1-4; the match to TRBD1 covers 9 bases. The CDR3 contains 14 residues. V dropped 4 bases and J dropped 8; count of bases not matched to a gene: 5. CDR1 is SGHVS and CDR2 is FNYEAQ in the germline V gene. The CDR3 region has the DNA TGTGCCAGCAGCTCGGGACAGGGAGGAGAAAAACTGTTTTTT. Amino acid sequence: CASSSGQGGEKLFF.

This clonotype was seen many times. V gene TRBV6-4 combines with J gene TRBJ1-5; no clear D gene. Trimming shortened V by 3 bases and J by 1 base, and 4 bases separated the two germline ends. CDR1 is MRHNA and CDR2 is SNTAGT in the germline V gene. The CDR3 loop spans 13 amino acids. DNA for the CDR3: TGTGCCAGCAGTGAAAGGAGCAATCAGCCCCAGCATTTT. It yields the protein CASSERSNQPQHF.

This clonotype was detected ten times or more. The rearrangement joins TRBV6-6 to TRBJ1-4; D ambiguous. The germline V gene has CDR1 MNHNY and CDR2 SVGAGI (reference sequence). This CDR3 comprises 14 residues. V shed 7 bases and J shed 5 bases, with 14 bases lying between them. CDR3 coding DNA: TGTGCCAGCAACCCCTCGGACGCGAATGAAAAACTGTTTTTT. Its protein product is CASNPSDANEKLFF.

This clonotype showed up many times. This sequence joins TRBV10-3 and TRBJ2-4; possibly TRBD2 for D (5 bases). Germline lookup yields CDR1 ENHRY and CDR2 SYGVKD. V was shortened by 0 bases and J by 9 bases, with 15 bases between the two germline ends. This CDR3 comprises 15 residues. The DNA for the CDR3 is TGTGCCATCAGTGAGTCGAACGGAGCCGAGGGCATTCAGTACTTC. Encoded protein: CAISESNGAEGIQYF.

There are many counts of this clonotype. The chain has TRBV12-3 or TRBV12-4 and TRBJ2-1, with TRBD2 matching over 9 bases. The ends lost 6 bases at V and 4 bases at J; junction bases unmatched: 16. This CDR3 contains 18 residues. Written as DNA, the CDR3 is TGTGCCAGCAGGCGGGCTAGCGGGGATGGTACCCTTTACAATGAGCAGTTCTTC. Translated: CASRRASGDGTLYNEQFF.

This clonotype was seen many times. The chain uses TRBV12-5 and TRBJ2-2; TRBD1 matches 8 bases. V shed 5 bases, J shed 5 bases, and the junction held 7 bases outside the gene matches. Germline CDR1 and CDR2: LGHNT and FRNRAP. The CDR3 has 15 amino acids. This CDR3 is CASGPGQGPTGELFF. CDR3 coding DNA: TGTGCTAGTGGTCCCGGACAGGGCCCAACCGGGGAGCTGTTTTTT.

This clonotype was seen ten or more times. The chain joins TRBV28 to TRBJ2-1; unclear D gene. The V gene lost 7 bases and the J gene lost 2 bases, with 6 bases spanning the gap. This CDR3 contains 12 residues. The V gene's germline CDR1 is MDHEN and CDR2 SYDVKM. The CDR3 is CASNLPYNEQFF. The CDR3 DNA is TGTGCCAGCAACCTCCCCTACAATGAGCAGTTCTTC. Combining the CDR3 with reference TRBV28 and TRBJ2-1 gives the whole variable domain DVKVTQSSRYLVKRTGEKVFLECVQDMDHENMFWYRQDPGLGLRLIYFSYDVKMKEKGDIPEGYSVSREKKERFSLILESASTNQTSMYLCASNLPYNEQFFGPGTRLTVL.

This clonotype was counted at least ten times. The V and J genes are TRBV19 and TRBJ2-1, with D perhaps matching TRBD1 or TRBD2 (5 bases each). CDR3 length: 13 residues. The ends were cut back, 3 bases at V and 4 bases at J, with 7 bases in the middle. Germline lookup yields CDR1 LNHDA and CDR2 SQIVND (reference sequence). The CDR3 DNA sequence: TGTGCCAGTAGTATGGGGGATTACAATGAGCAGTTCTTC. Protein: CASSMGDYNEQFF.

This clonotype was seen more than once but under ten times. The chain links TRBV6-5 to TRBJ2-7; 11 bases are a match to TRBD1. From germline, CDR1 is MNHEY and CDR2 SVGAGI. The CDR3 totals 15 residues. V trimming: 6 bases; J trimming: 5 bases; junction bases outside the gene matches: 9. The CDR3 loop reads CASRARDRGTHEQYF. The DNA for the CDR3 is TGTGCCAGCAGAGCCCGGGACAGGGGGACCCACGAGCAGTACTTC.

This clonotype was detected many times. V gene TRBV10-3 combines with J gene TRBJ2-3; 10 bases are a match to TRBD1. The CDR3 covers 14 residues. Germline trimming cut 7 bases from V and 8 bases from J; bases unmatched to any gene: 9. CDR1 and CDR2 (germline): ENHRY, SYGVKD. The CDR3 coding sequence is TGTGCCATCACCCCGGACAGGGGGAGGAGTACGCAGTATTTT. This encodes CAITPDRGRSTQYF.

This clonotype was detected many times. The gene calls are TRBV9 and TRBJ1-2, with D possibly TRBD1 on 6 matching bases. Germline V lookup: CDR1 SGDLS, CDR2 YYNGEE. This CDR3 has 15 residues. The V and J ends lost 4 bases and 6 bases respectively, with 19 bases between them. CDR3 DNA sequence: TGTGCCAGCAGCCGCAGGGACAATTTAAAGGATGGCTACACCTTC. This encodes CASSRRDNLKDGYTF.